This TCR beta chain was recovered during a study of CD8 T cells in Susac syndrome. Study-wide results and caveats: TCR sequencing and HLA analysis covered a relatively small number of individuals.

Losses at the gene ends were 10 bases for V and 9 bases for J; bases not matched to a gene: 11. This CDR3 spans 12 amino acids. Germline V lookup: CDR1 MNHEY, CDR2 SVGEGT. The authors reverse transcribed about 0.45 to 1 ug RNA with random hexamers. MiXCR, run by TCRdb on the immunoSEQ multiplex PCR reads, gives a single entry per CDR3 protein. The table records 160,000 or so distinct CDR3 sequences, 92% of them present only once. Concerning this clonotype itself: Its antigen is undetermined.

The source is a human donor in good health. This chain joins TRBV6-2 or TRBV6-3 and TRBJ2-5, with TRBD1 identical over 7 bases. Sequenced sample: CD4+ T cells from PBMCs. The chain's CDR3 is CATRDSAGPQYF. In DNA, the CDR3 is TGTGCCACACGGGACAGTGCAGGTCCCCAGTACTTC.